Shown below are 19 T cell receptor beta chains from a single sample sequenced in a study of T cells after yellow fever vaccination (dated by TCRdb to between 2019 and 2020). To prepare the library, 5' RACE was applied. The instrument given in TCRdb is Illumina HiSeq 2500. The public reads were reprocessed in TCRdb via fastp at Q25 and MiXCR, keeping in-frame beta chains. Identical CDR3 proteins give one entry, which carries the most common genes and DNA. This sample lists approximately 150,000 distinct CDR3 sequences; roughly 8% were detected once. The top ten constitute roughly 0.77% of the sample. The label giving this sample's treatment or condition can be read as: live attenuated yellow fever vaccine strain. Material: CD4+ T cells sorted from PBMCs, obtained 5 days after the yellow fever booster vaccination. The receptors come from a man aged 25 to 45 who received the YFV17D yellow fever vaccine.

The table lists this clonotype with a few counts. This chain connects TRBV5-6 to TRBJ1-3; D gene ambiguous. V lost 0 bases and J 0 bases, leaving 4 bases between the germline ends. This CDR3 comprises 14 residues. Per the germline V gene, CDR1 is SGHDT and CDR2 is YYEEEE. For the CDR3, the DNA is TGTGCCAGCAGCTTGGCCTACTCTGGAAACACCATATATTTT. Translated, it gives CASSLAYSGNTIYF.

This clonotype has more than one count but fewer than ten. This rearrangement joins TRBV3-1 to TRBJ2-7, with TRBD2 matching 7 bases. Trimming took 0 bases from V and 4 from J; bases not matched to a gene: 15. CDR1 and CDR2 (germline): LGHDT, YNNKEL (reference sequence). The CDR3 loop spans 18 amino acids. CDR3 protein: CASSQDWDYAAPLYEQYF. DNA for the CDR3: TGTGCCAGCAGCCAAGATTGGGACTACGCCGCCCCCCTTTACGAGCAGTACTTC.

The sample holds many counts of this clonotype. This sequence joins TRBV20-1 and TRBJ1-5; no reliable D call. The V end lost 5 bases, the J end lost 0 bases, and 8 bases lay between the germline ends. The CDR3 runs to 13 residues. CDR1 and CDR2 (germline): DFQATT, SNEGSKA (reference sequence). CDR3 sequence: CSAGGHSNQPQHF. The CDR3 DNA reads as TGCAGTGCTGGCGGTCATAGCAATCAGCCCCAGCATTTT.

The CDR3 spells CSARKGQGIGNYGYTF. The CDR3 DNA sequence: TGCAGTGCTCGCAAGGGACAGGGAATCGGAAACTATGGCTACACCTTC. The J gene is TRBJ1-2, the V gene TRBV20-1; 9 bases match TRBD1. V shed 5 bases, J shed 2 bases, and the junction held 12 bases outside the gene matches. The germline CDR1 and CDR2 sequences are DFQATT and SNEGSKA (reference sequence). This CDR3 has 16 residues.

This clonotype has a count of ten or more. This chain uses TRBV14 with TRBJ2-1, with a weak D call TRBD2 (6 bases). This CDR3 comprises 13 residues. V was cut by 8 bases and J by 10 bases, with 18 bases left in between. Germline V gene lookup returns CDR1 SGHDN and CDR2 FVKESK. CDR3 nucleotides: TGTGCCAGCGGGGGGATCTCGGGAATCGAGCAGTTCTTC. It yields the protein CASGGISGIEQFF.

This clonotype was detected a few times. The chain has TRBV20-1 and TRBJ2-1; possible D gene TRBD2, 6 bases. Trimming removed 7 bases from V and 0 bases from J, with 7 bases in between. Germline loops: CDR1 DFQATT, CDR2 SNEGSKA (reference sequence). The CDR3 runs to 12 residues. CDR3 in DNA: TGCAGTGTAGCGGCCTCCTACAATGAGCAGTTCTTC. Its translation: CSVAASYNEQFF.

This clonotype was detected many times. The chain employs TRBV18 and TRBJ1-1; 7 positions agree with TRBD1. Trimming took 3 bases from V and 1 from J; bases not matched to a gene: 5. The CDR3 is 15 residues long. Germline V CDR1 and CDR2: KGHSH, LQKENI. As DNA, the CDR3 is TGTGCCAGCTCACCTAGGGGGCACGAGAACACTGAAGCTTTCTTT. It yields the protein CASSPRGHENTEAFF. Full variable domain (rest looked up from reference TRBV18 and TRBJ1-1): NAGVMQNPRHLVRRRGQEARLRCSPMKGHSHVYWYRQLPEEGLKFMVYLQKENIIDESGMPKERFSAEFPKEGPSILRIQQVVRGDSAAYFCASSPRGHENTEAFFGQGTRLTVV.

This clonotype was observed many times. The genes are TRBV7-2 and TRBJ2-7, with 10 positions matching TRBD2. This CDR3 has 18 amino acids. The germline gives CDR1 SGHTA, CDR2 FQGNSA. V was clipped by 0 bases and J by 9 bases; unmatched bases: 17. The CDR3 reads CASSLARTRLAGEVTQYF. CDR3 in DNA: TGTGCCAGCAGCTTAGCGAGAACGAGACTAGCGGGCGAGGTTACGCAGTACTTC.

The chain carries TRBV12-3 or TRBV12-4 and TRBJ1-3, with D possibly being TRBD1 (6 bases). The CDR3 totals 15 residues. Between the trimmed V and J ends, which lost 5 bases and 0 bases, there was a span of 11 bases. The CDR3 loop is CASSTGTNSGNTIYF. DNA of the CDR3: TGTGCCAGCAGTACAGGGACGAACTCTGGAAACACCATATATTTT.

This clonotype was seen at least ten times. The rearrangement uses TRBV5-1 and TRBJ2-5, with 13 bases fitting TRBD2. Germline CDR1 is SGHRS and CDR2 is YFSETQ. The CDR3 totals 18 residues. The trim removed 1 base at V and 2 bases at J, leaving 8 bases unmatched. The CDR3 bases are TGCGCCAGCAGCTTGATACTAGCGGGAGGGGGTCCGCAAGAGACCCAGTACTTC. It specifies CASSLILAGGGPQETQYF.

The sample holds many counts of this clonotype. The genes are TRBV7-7 and TRBJ2-7, with 9 positions matching TRBD1. Germline V CDR1 and CDR2: SSHAT, FNYEAQ (reference sequence). The CDR3 extends over 14 amino acids. Trimming at V came to 5 bases and at J to 6 bases, leaving 8 bases not matched to a gene. This chain's CDR3 is CASSRTGQGSEQYF. The CDR3 DNA is TGTGCCAGCAGCCGCACGGGACAGGGTAGCGAGCAGTACTTC.

This clonotype was found many times. The J gene is TRBJ2-5, the V gene TRBV5-1, with D perhaps given as TRBD1 or TRBD2 (5 bases each). Trimming took off 3 bases at V and 3 bases at J, with 9 bases between the two ends. This CDR3 has 13 amino acids. The germline V gene has CDR1 SGHRS and CDR2 YFSETQ. Written as DNA, the CDR3 is TGCGCCAGCAGCTCAGGGAGTAAAGAGACCCAGTACTTC. It codes for CASSSGSKETQYF.

CDR3 sequence (DNA): TGTGCCAGCTCACCCCGGGACAGCGGATTCCCTTTCTTT. It translates to CASSPRDSGFPFF. The chain employs TRBV18 and TRBJ1-1, with TRBD1 matching over 7 bases. The ends lost 3 bases at V and 12 bases at J; junction bases unmatched: 10. The CDR3 spans 13 residues. CDR1 and CDR2 from the germline V gene are KGHSH and LQKENI.

The table lists this clonotype with many counts. V gene TRBV12-3 or TRBV12-4 combines with J gene TRBJ2-7; 10 nucleotides match TRBD2. Trimming at V came to 3 bases and at J to 5 bases, leaving 4 bases not matched to a gene. This CDR3 has 14 amino acids. CDR3 coding DNA: TGTGCCAGCAGTTTTACTAGCGGGAATGACGAGCAGTACTTC. Translation: CASSFTSGNDEQYF.

J is TRBJ2-3 and V is TRBV12-3 or TRBV12-4, with no clear D. The CDR3 extends over 11 amino acids. Between the trimmed V and J ends, which lost 5 bases and 5 bases, there was a span of 5 bases. The CDR3 sequence: CASSPLDTQYF. CDR3 nucleotides: TGTGCCAGCAGTCCACTAGATACGCAGTATTTT.

This clonotype has only a few counts. CDR3 amino acids: CASRILAGGPSSTDTQYF. In DNA form, the CDR3 reads TGTGCCAGCAGAATACTAGCGGGAGGGCCCTCTAGCACAGATACGCAGTATTTT. The chain employs TRBV6-5 and TRBJ2-3, with 13 bases matching TRBD2. Germline CDR1 reads MNHEY; CDR2 reads SVGAGI. The CDR3 covers 18 residues. V lost 6 bases, J lost 0 bases, and 9 bases stayed unmatched.

This clonotype occurred many times. In DNA form, the CDR3 reads TGTGCCAGCAGCTTAACGGGGACAGCGAACACCGGGGAGCTGTTTTTT. The encoded protein is CASSLTGTANTGELFF. The chain has TRBV7-6 and TRBJ2-2, with TRBD1 matching 7 bases. Germline CDR1 reads SGHVS; CDR2 reads FNYEAQ. Trimming took 2 bases from V and 0 from J; bases not matched to a gene: 3. CDR3 length: 16 amino acids.

This clonotype was seen many times. The chain is built from TRBV28 and TRBJ1-2; D may be TRBD1 (5 bases). The CDR3 loop spans 13 amino acids. Trimming left V 7 bases short and J 5 bases short, with 14 bases between. Germline lookup yields CDR1 MDHEN and CDR2 SYDVKM. CDR3: CASTLGESYGYTF. In DNA, the CDR3 is TGTGCCAGCACTCTAGGGGAATCTTATGGCTACACCTTC.

This clonotype was seen many times. The chain joins TRBV20-1 to TRBJ1-6; D ambiguous. This CDR3 contains 13 residues. V shed 3 bases and J shed 8 bases, with 11 bases lying between them. Germline lookup yields CDR1 DFQATT and CDR2 SNEGSKA (reference sequence). For the CDR3, the DNA is TGCAGTGCTAGCTCATTAATGGATTCACCCCTCCACTTT. This translates into CSASSLMDSPLHF.